The 27 T cell receptor beta chains given below trace back to one sample, sequenced in a study of identical twins. TCRdb reanalysed the 5' RACE reads using MiXCR and keeps one entry per CDR3 protein. Among roughly 690,000 distinct CDR3 sequences listed, around 20% were seen once. The same sample was also used in a study of T cells expressing NK-cell markers.

Sequencing used PBMCs. The receptors were sampled from a woman aged 18-29 years in good health.

The chain recombines TRBV10-3 with TRBJ1-6; 10 nucleotides agree with TRBD1. This CDR3 has 13 amino acids. The V gene's germline CDR1 is ENHRY and CDR2 SYGVKD. V dropped 9 bases and J dropped 7; count of bases not matched to a gene: 3. The chain's CDR3 is CAIRQGANSPLHF. CDR3 DNA sequence: TGTGCCATACGACAGGGGGCGAATTCACCCCTCCACTTT.

This clonotype was counted between two and nine times. V usage is TRBV6-1 and J usage is TRBJ2-7; 10 positions agree with TRBD1. Germline CDR1 MNHNS, CDR2 SASEGT. CDR3 length: 14 residues. Losses at the gene ends were 7 bases for V and 7 bases for J; bases not matched to a gene: 10. CDR3 nucleotide sequence: TGTGCCAGCATTCGCAGGACAGGGGGTTCGGAGCAGTACTTC. It specifies CASIRRTGGSEQYF.

This clonotype has a handful of counts. The genes are TRBV20-1 and TRBJ2-1; 9 bases align to TRBD2. The CDR3 is made up of 14 amino acids. V lost 1 base and J lost 9; bases outside the gene matches: 7. The germline gives CDR1 DFQATT, CDR2 SNEGSKA (reference sequence). The CDR3 spells CSARGLAGFGEQFF. The CDR3, as DNA: TGCAGTGCTAGAGGCCTAGCGGGGTTCGGTGAGCAGTTCTTC.

This clonotype was seen a few times. J is TRBJ2-7 and V is TRBV12-3 or TRBV12-4; D unclear. CDR3 size: 14 residues. V was pared by 6 bases and J by 4 bases, with 16 bases between. The CDR3 bases are TGTGCCAGCAGCTTGGAAATGACTGTTTACGAGCAGTACTTC. Its translation: CASSLEMTVYEQYF.

The rearrangement uses TRBV5-1 and TRBJ2-2; D ambiguous. The ends were cut back, 5 bases at V and 4 bases at J, with 12 bases in the middle. The CDR3 length is 14 residues. The V gene's germline CDR1 is SGHRS and CDR2 YFSETQ. The CDR3 region has the DNA TGCGCCAGCAGTCGAAGCCAGGTCACCGGGGAGCTGTTTTTT. Its translation is CASSRSQVTGELFF.

In this sample, this clonotype turned up a few times. The V gene is TRBV15, the J gene TRBJ2-1; D is undetermined. Looked up from germline, CDR1 is LNHNV and CDR2 is YYDKDF (reference sequence). The CDR3 extends over 14 amino acids. Trimming took 1 base from V and 0 from J, leaving 4 bases between them. CDR3 sequence: CATSRGDSYNEQFF. DNA of the CDR3: TGTGCCACCAGCAGAGGGGACTCCTACAATGAGCAGTTCTTC.

This clonotype came up many times. J is TRBJ2-1 and V is TRBV20-1, with D perhaps matching TRBD1 (6 bases). Trimming left V 3 bases short and J 5 bases short, with 11 bases between. This CDR3 is 13 amino acids long. Germline loops: CDR1 DFQATT, CDR2 SNEGSKA (reference sequence). The CDR3 nucleotides read TGCAGTGCTAGTTTTCGGACAGACAATGAGCAGTTCTTC. Amino acid sequence: CSASFRTDNEQFF.

The V gene is TRBV6-1, the J gene TRBJ1-6, with 8 positions matching TRBD1. The V gene end was trimmed by 5 bases and the J gene end by 19 bases; junction bases not matched to a gene: 13. The CDR3 is 13 residues long. The germline gives CDR1 MNHNS, CDR2 SASEGT. The DNA for the CDR3 is TGTGCCAGCAGTCCCGGGACAGGACGAGGTATACACTTT. Translated: CASSPGTGRGIHF.

The chain links TRBV4-2 to TRBJ1-2; D gene uncertain. The V end lost 0 bases, the J end lost 4 bases, and 6 bases lay between the germline ends. Germline values: CDR1 LGHNA, CDR2 YNFKEQ. The CDR3 covers 13 residues. CDR3 coding DNA: TGTGCCAGCAGCCAAGATCCTGGCTATGGCTACACCTTC. It encodes CASSQDPGYGYTF.

The chain joins TRBV10-3 to TRBJ1-1, with D possibly being TRBD1 (6 bases). CDR1 and CDR2 from the germline V gene are ENHRY and SYGVKD. Trimming pared 3 bases from V and 5 bases from J, leaving 10 bases between. The length of the CDR3 is 13 residues. CDR3 sequence (DNA): TGTGCCATCAGTGACAGGGGAGGAACTGAAGCTTTCTTT. Amino acid sequence: CAISDRGGTEAFF.

The chain combines TRBV20-1 with TRBJ1-1, with 8 bases fitting TRBD1. Trimming took 0 bases from V and 1 from J; bases not matched to a gene: 7. The CDR3 extends over 16 amino acids. Germline V gene data show CDR1 as DFQATT and CDR2 as SNEGSKA (reference sequence). The CDR3 bases are TGCAGTGCTAGAGATGGGACAGGAATCACGAACACTGAAGCTTTCTTT. Translated: CSARDGTGITNTEAFF.

The chain recombines TRBV7-6 with TRBJ1-6; D is undetermined. The germline V gene has CDR1 SGHVS and CDR2 FNYEAQ. Trimming took 1 base from V and 11 from J, leaving 15 bases between them. This CDR3 is built from 15 residues. The CDR3 nucleotides are TGTGCCAGCAGCTTAGTAACGGGGTCGGAGGCACCCCTCCACTTT. This gives the protein CASSLVTGSEAPLHF. Filled out from reference TRBV7-6 and TRBJ1-6, the complete variable domain reads GAGVSQSPRYKVTKRGQDVALRCDPISGHVSLYWYRQALGQGPEFLTYFNYEAQQDKSGLPNDRFSAERPEGSISTLTIQRTEQRDSAMYRCASSLVTGSEAPLHFGNGTRLTVT.

This clonotype was observed a handful of times. V gene TRBV12-3 or TRBV12-4 combines with J gene TRBJ2-7; D possibly corresponds to TRBD2 (6 bases). The V end lost 7 bases, the J end lost 5 bases, and 24 bases lay between the germline ends. This CDR3 is 16 amino acids long. This chain's CDR3 is CASTSPRLVLSNEQYF. CDR3 nucleotides: TGTGCCAGCACTTCACCGCGACTAGTCTTATCCAACGAGCAGTACTTC.

The CDR3 DNA sequence: TGCGCCAGCAGCCGAACAAGCAGGTCAGATACGCAGTATTTT. This translates into CASSRTSRSDTQYF. The chain has TRBV5-1 and TRBJ2-3, with no clear D. The germline CDR1 and CDR2 sequences are SGHRS and YFSETQ. Deletions cut 4 bases from V and 4 bases from J, with 13 bases between. This CDR3 has 14 amino acids. The entire variable domain, with the rest obtained from reference TRBV5-1 and TRBJ2-3, is as follows: KAGVTQTPRYLIKTRGQQVTLSCSPISGHRSVSWYQQTPGQGLQFLFEYFSETQRNKGNFPGRFSGRQFSNSRSEMNVSTLELGDSALYLCASSRTSRSDTQYFGPGTRLTVL.

This rearrangement joins TRBV24-1 to TRBJ2-1; D gene ambiguous. CDR1 is KGHDR, CDR2 SFDVKD, per germline. This CDR3 comprises 12 residues. V dropped 4 bases and J dropped 10 bases, with 10 bases sitting between them. As DNA, the CDR3 is TGTGCCACCAGTGACCGGCTCGGCGAGCAGTTCTTC. Translation: CATSDRLGEQFF.

The chain links TRBV5-1 to TRBJ2-3, with 7 bases aligning to TRBD2. In germline, CDR1 is SGHRS, CDR2 YFSETQ. The CDR3 is 16 residues long. J gave up 1 base and V 3 bases, and 8 bases lay outside the gene matches. CDR3 sequence (DNA): TGCGCCAGCAGCTGGTCCGGGACTACCCGCACAGATACGCAGTATTTT. Its translation is CASSWSGTTRTDTQYF.

This chain uses TRBV10-3 with TRBJ2-3, with TRBD2 as a possible D gene (6 bases). The germline V gene encodes CDR1 ENHRY and CDR2 SYGVKD. V gave up 0 bases and J gave up 0 bases, with 7 bases separating them. The CDR3 sequence is 15 residues long. The CDR3 nucleotides read TGTGCCATCAGTGAGTCGGGGACTAGCACAGATACGCAGTATTTT. Encoded protein: CAISESGTSTDTQYF.

This clonotype has at least ten counts. V is TRBV20-1 and J is TRBJ2-7; 11 nucleotides align to TRBD2. The CDR3 has 16 residues. The junction had 8 bases not matched to a gene; V was cut back by 0 bases and J by 4 bases. The germline gives CDR1 DFQATT, CDR2 SNEGSKA (reference sequence). Here the CDR3 reads CSARDLLAGDTYEQYF. The DNA for the CDR3 is TGCAGTGCTAGAGATCTACTAGCGGGAGATACGTACGAGCAGTACTTC.

This clonotype was seen many times. This sequence joins TRBV10-3 and TRBJ2-3; D not certain. This CDR3 has 14 residues. Trimming took off 7 bases at V and 3 bases at J, with 14 bases between the two ends. Germline V CDR1 and CDR2: ENHRY, SYGVKD. CDR3 residues: CAITDNVWTDTQYF. The CDR3 DNA sequence: TGTGCCATCACCGACAATGTTTGGACAGATACGCAGTATTTT.

The CDR3 sequence is CASSTWTSPPETQYF. Here the CDR3 DNA reads TGTGCCAGCAGTACCTGGACTAGCCCCCCAGAGACCCAGTACTTC. This sequence joins TRBV6-2 or TRBV6-3 and TRBJ2-5, with 8 bases fitting TRBD2. V gave up 5 bases and J gave up 4 bases; unmatched junction bases: 9. CDR3 length equals 15 residues. The V gene's germline CDR1 is MNHEY and CDR2 SVGEGT.

This chain connects TRBV5-1 to TRBJ2-5; D perhaps matches TRBD1 (5 bases). This CDR3 contains 14 residues. Germline CDR1 and CDR2: SGHRS and YFSETQ. The V and J ends lost 4 bases and 2 bases respectively, with 12 bases between them. The CDR3 DNA sequence: TGCGCCAGCAGCCCCGACAGACTTCAAGAGACCCAGTACTTC. This codes for CASSPDRLQETQYF.

The CDR3 reads CASTGLAGGLEQYF. In DNA, the CDR3 is TGTGCCAGCACCGGACTAGCGGGGGGGCTCGAGCAGTACTTC. This sequence joins TRBV7-6 and TRBJ2-7, with 15 bases that match TRBD2. Per the germline V gene, CDR1 is SGHVS and CDR2 is FNYEAQ. The CDR3 is made up of 14 amino acids. V dropped 7 bases and J dropped 6; count of bases not matched to a gene: 4.

This clonotype was counted only a few times. This CDR3 reads CASSGNREYSTDTQYF. CDR3 DNA: TGTGCCAGCAGCGGAAACAGGGAGTACAGCACAGATACGCAGTATTTT. The chain joins TRBV7-9 to TRBJ2-3; perhaps TRBD1 as D (6 bases). CDR3 length: 16 amino acids. Trimming removed 5 bases at V and 0 bases at J, with 15 bases between. Germline V lookup: CDR1 SEHNR, CDR2 FQNEAQ (reference sequence). Full variable domain (remainder filled in from reference TRBV7-9 and TRBJ2-3): DTGVSQNPRHKITKRGQNVTFRCDPISEHNRLYWYRQTLGQGPEFLTYFQNEAQLEKSRLLSDRFSAERPKGSFSTLEIQRTEQGDSAMYLCASSGNREYSTDTQYFGPGTRLTVL.

Regarding this clonotype: The junction and the germline gene differ at one end; a read error may be behind it. V gene TRBV7-9 combines with J gene TRBJ2-1; 7 positions agree with TRBD1. This CDR3 is 12 amino acids long. Germline lookup yields CDR1 SEHNR and CDR2 FQNEAQ (reference sequence). The DNA of the CDR3 is TGTGCCAGCAGCTTAGCGAGCCCCCAGGGGGACTTC. Its protein is CASSLASPQGDF.

This clonotype was counted only a few times. This rearrangement joins TRBV5-1 to TRBJ2-1; possibly TRBD1 for D (5 bases). This CDR3 has 15 residues. V lost 1 base and J lost 7, with 15 bases in between. Germline values: CDR1 SGHRS, CDR2 YFSETQ. The CDR3 here is CASSLNSGHKNEQFF. CDR3 sequence (DNA): TGCGCCAGCAGCTTGAACAGTGGACATAAAAATGAGCAGTTCTTC.

Only a few counts were recorded for this clonotype. The chain has TRBV28 and TRBJ2-4, with a tentative D call TRBD2 (5 bases). The germline gives CDR1 MDHEN, CDR2 SYDVKM. V was shortened by 1 base and J by 3 bases, with 13 bases between the two germline ends. CDR3 length: 16 amino acids. The CDR3 DNA reads TGTGCCAGCAGTTTATTTAGCTCGAGGGACAAAAACATTCAGTACTTC. The encoded protein is CASSLFSSRDKNIQYF.

The chain recombines TRBV11-2 with TRBJ2-1; D is unresolved. With 1 base removed from V and 5 bases from J, the gap between germline ends came to 12 bases. The germline CDR1 and CDR2 sequences are SGHAT and FQNNGV. The CDR3 spans 15 residues. CDR3 loop: CASSLGTRSDNEQFF. CDR3 bases: TGTGCCAGCAGCTTAGGTACCCGGAGCGACAATGAGCAGTTCTTC.